A few counts support the clone carrying this T cell receptor (beta chain). The data are from a study of human T cells and chemical hapten exposure. As for the study in general: Patients were mainly female, each with alopecia areata, totalis or universalis.

TCRdb re-called the RACE reads with MiXCR, one entry per CDR3 protein. The sample includes approximately 350,000 distinct CDR3 sequences, roughly 6.9% of them seen just once. The CDR3 runs 12 residues. The V and J ends lost 9 bases and 4 bases respectively, with 12 bases between them. CDR1 is ENHRY, CDR2 SYGVKD, per germline. As for time point: patch test 1, 2 weeks after DPC sensitization. Stated treatment: therapeutic diphenylcyclopropenone sensitization with weekly scalp DPC. The receptor was isolated from a young woman with alopecia areata. Some clones in this sample may be carry-over from other donors' samples. Sequenced material: whole blood, taken in connection with sensitization to the hapten diphenylcyclopropenone (DPC). The rearrangement uses TRBV10-3 and TRBJ2-5; D is possibly TRBD1 (5 bases). The DNA of the CDR3 is TGTGCCATATCTAAGGGGTCAGAGACCCAGTACTTC. Translation gives CAISKGSETQYF.